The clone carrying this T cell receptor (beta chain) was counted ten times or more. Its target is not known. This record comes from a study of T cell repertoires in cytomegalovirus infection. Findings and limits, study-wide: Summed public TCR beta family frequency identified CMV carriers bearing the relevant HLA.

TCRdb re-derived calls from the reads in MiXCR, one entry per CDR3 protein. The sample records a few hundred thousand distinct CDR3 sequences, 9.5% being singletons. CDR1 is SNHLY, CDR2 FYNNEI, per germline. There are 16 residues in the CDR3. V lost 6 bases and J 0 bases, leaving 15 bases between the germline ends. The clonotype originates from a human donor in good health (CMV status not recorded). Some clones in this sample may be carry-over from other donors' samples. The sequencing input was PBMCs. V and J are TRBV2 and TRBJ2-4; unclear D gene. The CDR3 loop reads CASSKPRSEAKNIQYF. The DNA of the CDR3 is TGTGCCAGCAGCAAACCCCGGTCGGAAGCCAAAAACATTCAGTACTTC.